The rows below give T cell receptor beta chains drawn from one sample of a study of chemoradiotherapy in HPV16-positive cancers. The protocol was immunoSEQ multiplex PCR, while the TCRdb copy is restricted to in-frame clones and leaves out a portion. The sample yields more than 1,200 clones, about 90% seen once. Sequencing was performed on tumor tissue, taken from a patient who underwent chemoradiotherapy. These receptors were taken from a human donor with HPV-associated anogenital cancer. Both conserved end residues are part of each CDR3. Each record gives: D gene, J gene, V gene, clone size, CDR3 protein, CDR3 DNA. D genes are given only for firm matches. Where a row states a size, it is once, few, many or the class of an expanded clone; other rows omit it.

TRBD1 | TRBJ2-7 | TRBV4-1 | - | CASSQPGGQGPAEQYF | TGCGCCAGCAGCCAACCGGGGGGACAGGGGCCCGCCGAGCAGTACTTC
TRBD2 | TRBJ2-5 | TRBV11-2 | - | CASSLGAGGPIETQYF | TGTGCCAGCAGCTTAGGGGCGGGAGGGCCAATCGAGACCCAGTACTTC
- | TRBJ1-5 | TRBV19 | - | CASSYLTGFNQPQHF | TGTGCCAGTAGCTATCTTACAGGGTTCAATCAGCCCCAGCATTTT
- | TRBJ2-1 | TRBV7-2 | once | CASSRQGRYSYNEQFF | TGTGCCAGCAGCCGGCAGGGACGGTACTCCTACAATGAGCAGTTCTTC
- | TRBJ2-5 | TRBV5-1 | - | CASSAGQWWRDF | TGCGCCAGCAGCGCAGGACAATGGTGGCGTGACTTC
TRBD2 | TRBJ2-1 | TRBV28 | - | CASSLLRLAENNEQFF | TGTGCCAGCAGTTTATTGAGACTAGCGGAAAACAATGAGCAGTTCTTC
- | TRBJ1-5 | TRBV19 | - | CASSIGYSHNSNQPQHF | TGTGCCAGTAGTATAGGTTACAGCCATAATAGCAATCAGCCCCAGCATTTT
TRBD2 | TRBJ2-3 | TRBV5-1 | - | CASRPRTSGGDTQYF | TGCGCCAGCAGACCCCGGACTAGCGGGGGAGATACGCAGTATTTT
TRBD2 | TRBJ2-7 | TRBV28 | - | CASSRGLAGTYEQYF | TGTGCCAGCAGTCGGGGACTAGCGGGAACCTACGAGCAGTACTTC
- | TRBJ1-5 | TRBV6-1 | - | CAISPQTRANQPQHF | TGTGCCATTTCCCCTCAGACCCGGGCCAATCAGCCCCAGCATTTT
- | TRBJ2-1 | TRBV5-1 | once | CASRPLEGASYNEQFF | TGCGCCAGCAGACCACTTGAAGGGGCGTCCTACAATGAGCAGTTCTTC
TRBD1 | TRBJ2-3 | TRBV7-9 | - | CASSSSTIGTGGTDTQYF | TGTGCCAGCAGCTCATCTACTATCGGGACAGGGGGAACAGATACGCAGTATTTT
TRBD1 | TRBJ1-5 | TRBV6-5 | - | CASSYSGTGNQPQHF | TGTGCCAGCAGTTACTCAGGGACAGGGAATCAGCCCCAGCATTTT
- | TRBJ2-1 | TRBV2 | - | CASSEGGTAPQFF | TGTGCCAGCAGTGAAGGGGGGACCGCTCCTCAGTTCTTC
- | TRBJ2-3 | TRBV9 | - | CASSVGNSQSTDTQYF | TGTGCCAGCAGCGTAGGGAACAGCCAGAGCACAGATACGCAGTATTTT
- | TRBJ2-2 | TRBV6-6 | - | CASGRQPNTGELFF | TGTGCCAGCGGCAGACAGCCGAACACCGGGGAGCTGTTTTTT
- | TRBJ1-3 | TRBV2 | - | CASSEAAGSGSGNTIYF | TGTGCCAGCAGTGAAGCGGCAGGTTCGGGGTCTGGAAACACCATATATTTT
TRBD1 | TRBJ2-5 | TRBV5-1 | - | CASSLQGAETQYF | TGCGCCAGCAGCTTGCAGGGGGCAGAGACCCAGTACTTC
TRBD1 | TRBJ2-3 | TRBV28 | - | CASYRDRGRAQYF | TGTGCCAGCTACCGGGACAGGGGCCGCGCGCAGTATTTT
TRBD2 | TRBJ2-1 | TRBV5-1 | - | CASSLLLAGGIYNEQFF | TGCGCCAGCAGCTTATTACTAGCGGGAGGGATTTACAATGAGCAGTTCTTC
- | TRBJ2-2 | TRBV7-6 | - | CASSFYTQGGTGELFF | TGTGCCAGCAGCTTTTATACACAGGGTGGCACCGGGGAGCTGTTTTTT
- | TRBJ1-5 | TRBV2 | once | CASSDGTTRDQPQHF | TGTGCCAGCAGTGACGGAACAACCCGCGATCAGCCCCAGCATTTT
TRBD1 | TRBJ1-5 | TRBV19 | - | CASSHPGTVNQPQHF | TGTGCCAGTAGTCACCCTGGGACAGTCAATCAGCCCCAGCATTTT
TRBD2 | TRBJ2-5 | TRBV5-1 | - | CASSLTSGRAETQYF | TGCGCCAGCAGCCTGACTAGCGGGAGGGCAGAGACCCAGTACTTC
- | TRBJ2-5 | TRBV4-2 | - | CASSRQDSSQETQYF | TGTGCCAGCAGCCGGCAGGACAGTTCCCAAGAGACCCAGTACTTC
- | TRBJ1-5 | TRBV9 | - | CASSVGGYSNQPQHF | TGTGCCAGCTCGGTGGGCGGCTATAGCAATCAGCCCCAGCATTTT
- | TRBJ1-5 | TRBV19 | - | CASSTRGGMSNQPQHF | TGTGCCAGTAGTACTAGGGGGGGAATGAGCAATCAGCCCCAGCATTTT
TRBD1 | TRBJ2-7 | TRBV4-1 | - | CASSQERRTGGSYEQYF | TGCGCCAGCAGCCAAGAACGGAGGACAGGGGGGTCCTACGAGCAGTACTTC